This T cell receptor beta chain was documented in a study of blood T cell repertoires in COVID-19. In the study overall: Specimens from acute and convalescent COVID-19 originated in the United States, Italy and Spain.

Cohorts were based on clinical histories the participants reported. Either two negative PCRs, clearance, or symptom resolution qualified Cohort 3 donors as recovered. This clone was observed once. The CDR3 loop spans 14 amino acids. Germline CDR1 and CDR2: SGHTA and FQGTGA. With 8 bases clipped from V and 7 bases from J, the junction kept 9 bases outside the gene matches. Only in-frame clones appear in the TCRdb table, and some are missing; sequencing was by immunoSEQ multiplex PCR. Here the sample spans 150,000 to 200,000 clones, around 81% being singletons. The chain recombines TRBV7-3 with TRBJ2-3; 10 bases match TRBD2. Sequenced input: PBMCs or T cells enriched from blood (not recorded which). The source of this sequence is a man aged 35 to 55 who had recovered from COVID-19. The CDR3 DNA is TGTGCCAGCGGGACTAGCGAGTTGGGAAATACGCAGTATTTT. Protein: CASGTSELGNTQYF.